This TCR beta chain comes out of a study of blood T cell repertoires in COVID-19. Original methodology: The authors estimated nucleated cell counts from reference gene primer amplification. Produced via immunoSEQ multiplex PCR; TCRdb's table is partial and in-frame only. That table gives V, J and clone size, and the DNA gave D and trimming. The sample carries some 250,000 clones, 89% recorded once. Germline assignment: CDR1 LGHNA and CDR2 YSLEER. The V end was cut by 4 bases, the J end by 1 base, with 19 bases between. CDR3 length: 17 residues. This clone appeared a few times. The sequence came from a woman between 25 and 40 years old with acute COVID-19. The chain recombines TRBV4-3 with TRBJ1-1, with D perhaps TRBD1 (5 bases). Material for sequencing was PBMCs or T cells enriched from blood (not recorded which). CDR3 sequence: CASSRITGKLSNTEAFF. For the CDR3, the DNA is TGCGCCAGCAGCCGGATAACAGGAAAACTATCGAACACTGAAGCTTTCTTT.